The TCR beta chain under discussion was sequenced for a study of T cells in Graves' hyperthyroidism and ophthalmopathy. In the study overall: Before any treatment, at initial diagnosis, peripheral blood was collected.

The CDR3 length is 14 residues. Trimming removed 4 bases at V and 2 bases at J, with 6 bases between. From germline, CDR1 is MNHEY and CDR2 SVGAGI. Each diagnosis was grounded in clinical symptoms, serum thyroxine and TRAb, thyroid ultrasound, and orbital computed tomography. TCR beta CDR3 regions were amplified from RNA transcripts. The HTBI primer set served for first-round RT-PCR of the TCR CDR3. TCRdb called the multiplex PCR reads again in MiXCR, with one record for every CDR3 protein. The repertoire includes approximately 380,000 distinct CDR3 sequences, under 20% of them detected once, and approximately 4% sits in the top ten.

The sequencing input was blood. V is TRBV6-5 and J is TRBJ1-6; D not resolved. This receptor was obtained from a woman aged 18-35 years with Graves' hyperthyroidism. This CDR3 is CASSSSPYNSPLHF. As DNA, the CDR3 is TGTGCCAGCAGTTCCTCTCCCTATAATTCACCCCTCCACTTT.